The rows below give T cell receptor beta chains drawn from one sample of a study of blood T cell repertoires in COVID-19. Measured with immunoSEQ multiplex PCR; TCRdb has only the in-frame clones, and not every one. The sample yields 450,000 to 500,000 clones, about 85% seen once. Sequenced input: PBMCs or T cells enriched from blood (not recorded which). The source is a woman between 18 and 29 years old who had recovered from COVID-19. Each CDR3 is given with its conserved first and last residue. D genes are given only for firm matches. A clone size is listed for some rows: how often the clone was seen (once, few, many), or a class if it is expanded.

abundance,v_gene,d_gene,j_gene,CDR3nt,CDR3aa
NA,TRBV5-6,NA,TRBJ2-7,TGTGCCAGCAGCGGGGCCGGACACCTCTACGAGCAGTACTTC,CASSGAGHLYEQYF
NA,TRBV6-5,NA,TRBJ2-2,TGTGCCAGCAGCCCGGGTCTGAACACCGGGGAGCTGTTTTTT,CASSPGLNTGELFF
NA,TRBV10-3,TRBD1,TRBJ1-2,TGTGCCATCAGTGAGTCGGGGACAGCTAACTATGGCTACACCTTC,CAISESGTANYGYTF
NA,TRBV19,NA,TRBJ1-2,TGTGCCAGTAGTATGGGGCAGGGTCCTAACTATGGCTACACCTTC,CASSMGQGPNYGYTF
NA,TRBV30,NA,TRBJ1-3,TGTGCCTGGAGTACGGGGGGCTCTGGAAACACCATATATTTT,CAWSTGGSGNTIYF
NA,TRBV28,NA,TRBJ1-1,TGTGCCAGCAGTTTAATTAGGGGGGGCGCGGGTCCTGAAGCTTTCTTT,CASSLIRGGAGPEAFF
NA,TRBV28,NA,TRBJ1-2,TGTGCCAGCAGCCCTACCCTCGATGGCTACACCTTC,CASSPTLDGYTF
NA,TRBV5-1,NA,TRBJ2-6,TGCGCCAGCAGCGCGACGGGAGTCTCTGGGGCCAACGTCCTGACTTTC,CASSATGVSGANVLTF
NA,TRBV7-6,TRBD2,TRBJ2-2,TGTGCCAGCAGCTTAGCGATCGGGGGAGGGACCGGGGAGCTGTTTTTT,CASSLAIGGGTGELFF
NA,TRBV7-8,TRBD2,TRBJ2-7,TGTGCCAGCAGCTTAGCGCGGGGACTAGCCTACGAGCAGTACTTC,CASSLARGLAYEQYF
NA,TRBV12-3/TRBV12-4,TRBD1,TRBJ1-1,TGTGCCAGCAGGACCCGACAGGGGCAAGCTTTCTTT,CASRTRQGQAFF
once,TRBV9,TRBD2,TRBJ2-7,TGTGCCAGCAGCGTCGGACTAGCTCAAACCTACGAGCAGTACTTC,CASSVGLAQTYEQYF
NA,TRBV2,NA,TRBJ1-5,TGTGCCAGCCGGAGGGATAGCAATCAGCCCCAGCATTTT,CASRRDSNQPQHF
NA,TRBV3-1/TRBV3-2,TRBD1,TRBJ2-2,TGTGCCAGCACCCTGGAGACAGGGGGCCACGGGGAGCTGTTTTTT,CASTLETGGHGELFF
NA,TRBV4-1,NA,TRBJ2-7,TGCGCCAGCAGCCAAATCGAACAGGGCTCCTACGAGCAGTACTTC,CASSQIEQGSYEQYF
few,TRBV24-1,NA,TRBJ1-1,TGTGCCACCAAGGCCAGTAGGGACTCCACTGAAGCTTTCTTT,CATKASRDSTEAFF
NA,TRBV30,NA,TRBJ1-2,TGTGCCTGGAGTCCGATAACAACAGGCCATGGCTACACCTTC,CAWSPITTGHGYTF
NA,TRBV9,NA,TRBJ1-2,TGTGCCAGCAGCGTAGAGGGGCGGGAAGGGTTAGGGCCTTATGGCTACACCTTC,CASSVEGREGLGPYGYTF
NA,TRBV18,NA,TRBJ1-5,TGTGCCAGCTCACCACAGGGGAGCAATCAGCCCCAGCATTTT,CASSPQGSNQPQHF
NA,TRBV29-1,TRBD2,TRBJ2-3,TGCAGCGTTGTATCGGGACTAGCGGGGGGAGATACGCAGTATTTT,CSVVSGLAGGDTQYF
NA,TRBV7-2,TRBD2,TRBJ2-7,TGTGCCAGCAGCTTACCGGGACTAGCGGCCTACGAGCAGTACTTC,CASSLPGLAAYEQYF
NA,TRBV4-1,NA,TRBJ2-7,TGCGCCAGCAGCCAAGACCGGGGGTGGGAGCAGTACTTC,CASSQDRGWEQYF
few,TRBV6-5,NA,TRBJ1-6,TGTGCCAGCAGTTCCTTGAGCTCCTATAATTCACCCCTCCACTTT,CASSSLSSYNSPLHF
once,TRBV19,NA,TRBJ1-4,TGTGCCAGTAGTATAGATCTAGGGGCAACTAATGAAAAACTGTTTTTT,CASSIDLGATNEKLFF
few,TRBV2,NA,TRBJ1-5,TGTGCCAGCTCGTACGGGGGATGGGGCGATCAGCCCCAGCATTTT,CASSYGGWGDQPQHF
NA,TRBV14,NA,TRBJ1-6,TGTGCCAGCAGCCCTAGCACGTCCTCACCCCTCCACTTT,CASSPSTSSPLHF
once,TRBV10-1,NA,TRBJ2-7,TGCGCCAGCAGCGAAACGGGGGAGCAGTACTTC,CASSETGEQYF
NA,TRBV6-1,NA,TRBJ1-1,TGTGCCAGCAGTGAATGGCCAGGGATGAACACTGAAGCTTTCTTT,CASSEWPGMNTEAFF
NA,TRBV24-1,NA,TRBJ2-7,TGTGCCACCAGTGACATAGACAGCTACGAGCAGTACTTC,CATSDIDSYEQYF
NA,TRBV5-1,NA,TRBJ1-1,TGCGCCAGCGGCCTGGGGGCCTATAACACTGAAGCTTTCTTT,CASGLGAYNTEAFF
NA,TRBV2,TRBD1,TRBJ1-1,TGTGCCAGCAGTGGGGACAGGGCGAACACTGAAGCTTTCTTT,CASSGDRANTEAFF
NA,TRBV10-3,NA,TRBJ1-1,TGTGCCATCAGTGATGGAGGCGGGAACACTGAAGCTTTCTTT,CAISDGGGNTEAFF
NA,TRBV11-3,TRBD1,TRBJ2-3,TGTGCCAGCAGCTTAGATAGGACAGGGATCACAGATACGCAGTATTTT,CASSLDRTGITDTQYF
NA,TRBV2,TRBD2,TRBJ2-1,TGTGCCAGCAGGCGGGGGGGCGGCTACAATGAGCAGTTCTTC,CASRRGGGYNEQFF
NA,TRBV7-9,NA,TRBJ2-4,TGTGCCAGCAGCTTAAACACCCCGGGGGACATTCAGTACTTC,CASSLNTPGDIQYF
NA,TRBV6-5,NA,TRBJ2-2,TGTGCCAGCAGACAACAGGGTTTCGACACCGGGGAGCTGTTTTTT,CASRQQGFDTGELFF
NA,TRBV2,NA,TRBJ1-1,TGTGCCAGCGGGGGGTCCTTGAACACTGAAGCTTTCTTT,CASGGSLNTEAFF
NA,TRBV29-1,NA,TRBJ1-4,TGCAGCGTTCCCAATGACGGAACCCTGGGCGAAAAACTGTTTTTT,CSVPNDGTLGEKLFF
NA,TRBV7-6,NA,TRBJ1-1,TGTGCCAGCAGCCCCACAGCAATCCACATGAACACTGAAGCTTTCTTT,CASSPTAIHMNTEAFF
NA,TRBV5-1,NA,TRBJ2-5,TGCGCCAGCAGCTTGAGAGGGACAATCGAGACCCAGTACTTC,CASSLRGTIETQYF
NA,TRBV6-4,NA,TRBJ2-7,TGTGCCAGCAGCCAGAACAGGTACGAGCAGTACTTC,CASSQNRYEQYF
NA,TRBV28,TRBD1,TRBJ1-5,TGTGCCAGCAGTAACCATCGACAGGGCTATCAGCCCCAGCATTTT,CASSNHRQGYQPQHF
NA,TRBV9,NA,TRBJ1-2,TGTGCCAGCAGCGTAGAGGTTACAGCAACCTATGGCTACACCTTC,CASSVEVTATYGYTF
NA,TRBV28,NA,TRBJ2-5,TGTGCCACCTCCCGGGCGGGACCGCAAGAGACCCAGTACTTC,CATSRAGPQETQYF
NA,TRBV7-9,TRBD2,TRBJ2-2,TGTGCCAGCAGCATTTATAGCGGGGGGCCCGCCGGGGAGCTGTTTTTT,CASSIYSGGPAGELFF
NA,TRBV12-5,TRBD1,TRBJ1-5,TGTGCTAGTGGTATCGGACAGGGGGATCAGCCCCAGCATTTT,CASGIGQGDQPQHF
NA,TRBV28,TRBD1,TRBJ1-2,TGTGCCAGCAGTCCGGGACAGGGATATGGCTACACCTTC,CASSPGQGYGYTF
once,TRBV9,TRBD1,TRBJ1-5,TGTGCCAGCAGCGTAGAGGGGAGACAGGGGGCGACGAGCAATCAGCCCCAGCATTTT,CASSVEGRQGATSNQPQHF
once,TRBV28,NA,TRBJ1-1,TGTGCCAGCAGTTTATTAATAAGGAGGGAAGCTGAAGCTTTCTTT,CASSLLIRREAEAFF
once,TRBV21-1,NA,TRBJ2-7,TGTGCCAGCAGCTCCTGCGAGCGGAGCGCCTACGAGCAGTACTTC,CASSSCERSAYEQYF
NA,TRBV18,NA,TRBJ2-3,TGTGCCAGCTCACCTATTAGGACCGAGGGAGATACGCAGTATTTT,CASSPIRTEGDTQYF
NA,TRBV27,NA,TRBJ1-2,TGTGCCAGCGGGAGTTCGTATGGCTACACCTTC,CASGSSYGYTF
NA,TRBV12-3/TRBV12-4,NA,TRBJ2-7,TGTGCCAGCAGTTTAAGACTCTACGAGCAGTACTTC,CASSLRLYEQYF
NA,TRBV6-2/TRBV6-3,NA,TRBJ1-5,TGTGCCAGCAGCCCCCCGGGGTCCAATCAGCCCCAGCATTTT,CASSPPGSNQPQHF
once,TRBV29-1,TRBD1,TRBJ1-1,TGCAGCGTGGGGTGGACAGGGGGCGCGGGCACTGAAGCTTTCTTT,CSVGWTGGAGTEAFF
NA,TRBV3-1/TRBV3-2,NA,TRBJ2-2,TGTGCCAGCAGCCAGGGCCCCAGGGCCGGGGAGCTGTTTTTT,CASSQGPRAGELFF
NA,TRBV14,NA,TRBJ1-6,TGTGCCAGCAGCCGAGCGGGTTTTGCAAATTCACCCCTCCACTTT,CASSRAGFANSPLHF
once,TRBV15,TRBD1,TRBJ1-4,TGTGCCACCAGCAGAAATTCAGGGGGCAATGAAAAACTGTTTTTT,CATSRNSGGNEKLFF
NA,TRBV7-9,NA,TRBJ1-5,TGTGCCAGCAGCCTGGGGGGGGAGGTCCATCAGCCCCAGCATTTT,CASSLGGEVHQPQHF